The 11 T cell receptor beta chains presented below share a single source sample, sequenced in a study of T cell responses to AZD1222 COVID-19 vaccine. Assay used: immunoSEQ multiplex PCR; TCRdb lists only in-frame clones, some missing. This sample has about 92,000 clones, with approximately 90% found just once. The source was peripheral blood, collected on day 0 of AZD1222 vaccination. The receptor source for this set is an adult in good health.

This clone turned up a few times. The CDR3 coding sequence is TGTGCCAGCAGCTTAATTCTAGCGGGGGGACAAGAGACCCAGTACTTC. Residues: CASSLILAGGQETQYF. V and J are TRBV7-2 and TRBJ2-5; TRBD2 aligns across 11 bases. J was trimmed by 2 bases and V by 2 bases; bases with no gene match: 4. Germline V gene sequence: CDR1 SGHTA, CDR2 FQGNSA. The CDR3 covers 16 residues.

J is TRBJ1-1 and V is TRBV29-1, with D possibly matching TRBD1 (5 bases). The length of the CDR3 is 13 residues. Looked up from germline, CDR1 is SQVTM and CDR2 is ANQGSEA. V was shortened by 3 bases and J by 5 bases, with 13 bases between the two germline ends. CDR3 DNA: TGCAGCGTTGAGCCCCAGGGTCTTACTGAAGCTTTCTTT. It is translated as CSVEPQGLTEAFF.

This chain uses TRBV7-2 with TRBJ1-4, with D perhaps TRBD1 (6 bases). This CDR3 is 16 amino acids long. The V end was cut by 2 bases, the J end by 5 bases, with 15 bases between. Germline V gene data show CDR1 as SGHTA and CDR2 as FQGNSA. The CDR3 DNA follows: TGTGCCAGCAGCTTAAACGGAGGGCAGGGGAATGAAAAACTGTTTTTT. It specifies CASSLNGGQGNEKLFF.

The chain joins TRBV7-3 to TRBJ2-2, with D unclear. The germline V and J ends were trimmed by 5 bases and 4 bases, with 14 bases remaining between them. Germline loops: CDR1 SGHTA, CDR2 FQGTGA. The CDR3 extends over 15 amino acids. The CDR3 region has the DNA TGTGCCAGCAGCCCGAAATCAGGTTTCACCGGGGAGCTGTTTTTT. Residues: CASSPKSGFTGELFF.

J is TRBJ1-2 and V is TRBV7-2; 8 bases are a match to TRBD1. This CDR3 is 14 amino acids long. Per the germline V gene, CDR1 is SGHTA and CDR2 is FQGNSA. V lost 4 bases to trimming and J lost 2 bases; unmatched junction nucleotides: 3. The CDR3 is CASSSTGGNYGYTF. CDR3 nucleotide sequence: TGTGCCAGCAGCTCAACAGGGGGGAACTATGGCTACACCTTC.

The J gene is TRBJ1-4, the V gene TRBV2; no clear D. The CDR3 has 14 amino acids. Trimming shortened V by 4 bases and J by 8 bases, and 14 bases separated the two germline ends. The germline CDR1 and CDR2 sequences are SNHLY and FYNNEI. CDR3 nucleotides: TGTGCCAGCAGTGTCGGGGTAGAGCCCGAAAAACTGTTTTTT. This sequence encodes CASSVGVEPEKLFF.

The chain combines TRBV7-6 with TRBJ1-2; the D gene is possibly TRBD1 (6 bases). Germline CDR1 reads SGHVS; CDR2 reads FNYEAQ. The CDR3 is made up of 15 amino acids. Trimming removed 1 base at V and 3 bases at J, with 12 bases between. Here the CDR3 reads CASSLGWGPDYGYTF. The CDR3 nucleotides read TGTGCCAGCAGCTTAGGTTGGGGGCCGGACTATGGCTACACCTTC. The full variable domain, completed using reference TRBV7-6 and TRBJ1-2, is GAGVSQSPRYKVTKRGQDVALRCDPISGHVSLYWYRQALGQGPEFLTYFNYEAQQDKSGLPNDRFSAERPEGSISTLTIQRTEQRDSAMYRCASSLGWGPDYGYTFGSGTRLTVV.

This chain uses TRBV6-5 with TRBJ2-3, with D unresolved. V was shortened by 0 bases and J by 4 bases, with 5 bases between the two germline ends. Germline CDR1 reads MNHEY; CDR2 reads SVGAGI. CDR3 length equals 13 residues. CDR3 sequence reads: CASSYSRADTQYF. The CDR3 DNA reads TGTGCCAGCAGTTACTCGAGAGCAGATACGCAGTATTTT.

This clone has just one count. The V and J genes are TRBV5-1 and TRBJ1-2; TRBD1 might be the D (6 bases). This CDR3 spans 14 amino acids. V lost 0 bases, J lost 6 bases, and 12 bases lay in between. In germline, CDR1 is SGHRS, CDR2 YFSETQ. CDR3 amino acids: CASSLGSGVDGYTF. The CDR3 DNA follows: TGCGCCAGCAGCTTGGGGTCAGGGGTGGATGGCTACACCTTC.

This clone was found once. The chain has TRBV2 and TRBJ2-7, with 10 nucleotides matching TRBD2. The CDR3 extends over 13 amino acids. V lost 6 bases to trimming and J lost 11 bases; unmatched junction nucleotides: 10. Looked up from germline, CDR1 is SNHLY and CDR2 is FYNNEI. CDR3 in DNA: TGTGCCAGCAGGGGCAATACCGGGACTAGCGAGTACTTC. This sequence encodes CASRGNTGTSEYF.

This chain links TRBV5-8 with TRBJ2-3; TRBD1 agrees at 10 bases. CDR3 size: 14 residues. Germline V gene data show CDR1 as SGHTS and CDR2 as YDEGEE. V shed 7 bases, J shed 5 bases, and the junction held 7 bases outside the gene matches. This CDR3 reads CASLRDRGGDTQYF. The CDR3 bases are TGTGCCAGCCTTAGGGACAGGGGAGGAGATACGCAGTATTTT.